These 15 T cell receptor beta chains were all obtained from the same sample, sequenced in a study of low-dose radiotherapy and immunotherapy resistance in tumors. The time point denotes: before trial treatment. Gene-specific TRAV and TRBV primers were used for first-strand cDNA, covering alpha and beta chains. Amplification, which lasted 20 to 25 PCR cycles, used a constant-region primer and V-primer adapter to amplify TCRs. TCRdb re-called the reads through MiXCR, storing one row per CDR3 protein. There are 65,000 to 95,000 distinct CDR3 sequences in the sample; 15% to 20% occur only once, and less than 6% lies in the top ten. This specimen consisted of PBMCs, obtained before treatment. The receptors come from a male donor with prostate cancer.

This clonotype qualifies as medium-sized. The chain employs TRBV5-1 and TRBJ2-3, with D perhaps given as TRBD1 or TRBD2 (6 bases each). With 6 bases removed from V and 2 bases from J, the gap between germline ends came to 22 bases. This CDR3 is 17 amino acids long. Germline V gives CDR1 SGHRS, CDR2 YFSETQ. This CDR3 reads CASNRGHSDGLTDTQYF. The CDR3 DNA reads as TGCGCCAGCAACCGGGGGCATAGCGACGGGCTCACAGATACGCAGTATTTT. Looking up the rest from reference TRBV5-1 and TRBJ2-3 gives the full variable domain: KAGVTQTPRYLIKTRGQQVTLSCSPISGHRSVSWYQQTPGQGLQFLFEYFSETQRNKGNFPGRFSGRQFSNSRSEMNVSTLELGDSALYLCASNRGHSDGLTDTQYFGPGTRLTVL.

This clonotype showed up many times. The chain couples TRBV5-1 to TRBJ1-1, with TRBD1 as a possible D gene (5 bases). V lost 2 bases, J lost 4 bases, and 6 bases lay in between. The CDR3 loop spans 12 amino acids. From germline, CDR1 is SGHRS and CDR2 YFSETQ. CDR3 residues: CASSFQGTEAFF. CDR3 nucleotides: TGCGCCAGCAGCTTTCAGGGCACTGAAGCTTTCTTT.

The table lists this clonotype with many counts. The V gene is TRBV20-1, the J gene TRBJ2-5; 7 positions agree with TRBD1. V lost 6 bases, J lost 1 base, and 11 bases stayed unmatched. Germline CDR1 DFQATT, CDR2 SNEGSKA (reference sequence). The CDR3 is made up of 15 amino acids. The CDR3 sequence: CSAARLTGPQETQYF. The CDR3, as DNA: TGCAGTGCAGCCCGCTTGACAGGGCCCCAAGAGACCCAGTACTTC.

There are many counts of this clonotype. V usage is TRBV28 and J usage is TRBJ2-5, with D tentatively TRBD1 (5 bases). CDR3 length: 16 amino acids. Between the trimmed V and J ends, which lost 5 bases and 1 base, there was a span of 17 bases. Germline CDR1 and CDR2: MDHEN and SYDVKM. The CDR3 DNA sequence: TGTGCCAGCAGTCCAATTGGCAGGGATCCCCAAGAGACCCAGTACTTC. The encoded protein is CASSPIGRDPQETQYF.

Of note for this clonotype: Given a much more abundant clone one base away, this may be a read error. CDR3 region: CVSTGTPLGNTIYF. DNA for the CDR3: TGTGTCAGCACCGGGACCCCACTTGGAAACACCATATATTTT. This chain connects TRBV13 to TRBJ1-3, with TRBD1 as a possible D gene (5 bases). Per germline, CDR1 PRHDT and CDR2 FYEKMQ (reference sequence). This CDR3 comprises 14 residues.

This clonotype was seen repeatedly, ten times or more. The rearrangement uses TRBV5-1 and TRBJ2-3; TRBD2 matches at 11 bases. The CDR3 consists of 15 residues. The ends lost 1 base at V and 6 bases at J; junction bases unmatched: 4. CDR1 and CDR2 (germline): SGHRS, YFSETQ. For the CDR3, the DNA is TGCGCCAGCAGCTTGTCTCTAGCGGGAGGTGATACGCAGTATTTT. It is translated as CASSLSLAGGDTQYF.

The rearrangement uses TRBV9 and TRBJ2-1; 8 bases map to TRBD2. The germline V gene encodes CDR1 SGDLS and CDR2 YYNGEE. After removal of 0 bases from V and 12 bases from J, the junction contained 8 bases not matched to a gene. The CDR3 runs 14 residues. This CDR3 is CASSVEELAERQFF. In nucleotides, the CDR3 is TGTGCCAGCAGCGTAGAGGAACTAGCGGAGCGGCAGTTCTTC.

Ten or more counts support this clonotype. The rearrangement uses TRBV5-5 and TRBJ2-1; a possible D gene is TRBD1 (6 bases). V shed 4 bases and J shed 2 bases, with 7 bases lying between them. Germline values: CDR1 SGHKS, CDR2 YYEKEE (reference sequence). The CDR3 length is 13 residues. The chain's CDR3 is CASSPGAYNEQFF. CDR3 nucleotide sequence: TGTGCCAGCAGCCCAGGGGCCTACAATGAGCAGTTCTTC.

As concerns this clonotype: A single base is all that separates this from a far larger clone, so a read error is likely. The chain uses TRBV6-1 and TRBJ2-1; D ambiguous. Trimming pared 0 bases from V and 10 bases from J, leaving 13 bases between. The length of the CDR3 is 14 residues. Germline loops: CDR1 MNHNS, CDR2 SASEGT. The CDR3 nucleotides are TGTGCCAGCAGTGAAGCCGGGCTATCCTACGAGCAGTTCTTC. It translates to CASSEAGLSYEQFF.

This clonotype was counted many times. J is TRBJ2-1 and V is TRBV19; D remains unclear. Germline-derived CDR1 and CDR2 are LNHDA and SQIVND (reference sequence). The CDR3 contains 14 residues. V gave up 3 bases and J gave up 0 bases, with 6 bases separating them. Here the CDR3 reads CASSISHSYNEQFF. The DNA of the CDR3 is TGTGCCAGTAGTATCTCACACTCCTACAATGAGCAGTTCTTC.

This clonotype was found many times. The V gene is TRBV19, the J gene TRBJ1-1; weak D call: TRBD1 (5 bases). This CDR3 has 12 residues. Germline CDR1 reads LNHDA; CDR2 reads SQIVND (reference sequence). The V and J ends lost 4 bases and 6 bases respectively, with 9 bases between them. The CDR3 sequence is CASSNRGSEAFF. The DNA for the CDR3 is TGTGCCAGTAGTAATCGGGGCTCTGAAGCTTTCTTT.

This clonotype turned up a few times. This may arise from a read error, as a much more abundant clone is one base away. The CDR3 DNA is TGTGTCATCAGCGGAAATCAAGCGGGAGGGGACTACAATGAGCAGTTCTTC. Its protein product is CVISGNQAGGDYNEQFF. The chain recombines TRBV10-3 with TRBJ2-1, with 10 bases aligning to TRBD2. CDR3 length equals 17 residues. Per the germline V gene, CDR1 is ENHRY and CDR2 is SYGVKD.

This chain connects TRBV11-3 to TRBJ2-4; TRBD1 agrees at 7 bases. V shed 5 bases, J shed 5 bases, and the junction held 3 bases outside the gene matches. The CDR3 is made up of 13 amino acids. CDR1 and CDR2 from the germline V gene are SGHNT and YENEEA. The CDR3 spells CASSPGTENIQYF. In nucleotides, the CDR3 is TGTGCCAGCAGCCCCGGGACAGAAAACATTCAGTACTTC. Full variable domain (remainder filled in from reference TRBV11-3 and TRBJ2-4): EAGVVQSPRYKIIEKKQPVAFWCNPISGHNTLYWYLQNLGQGPELLIRYENEEAVDDSQLPKDRFSAERLKGVDSTLKIQPAELGDSAVYLCASSPGTENIQYFGAGTRLSVL.

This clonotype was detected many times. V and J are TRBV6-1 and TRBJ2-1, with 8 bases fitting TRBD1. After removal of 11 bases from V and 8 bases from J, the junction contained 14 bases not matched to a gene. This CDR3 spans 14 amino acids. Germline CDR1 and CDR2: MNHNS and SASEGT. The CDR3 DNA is TGTGCCGCCCAAGTTCAGGACAGGGAGCATGAGCAGTTCTTC. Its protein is CAAQVQDREHEQFF.

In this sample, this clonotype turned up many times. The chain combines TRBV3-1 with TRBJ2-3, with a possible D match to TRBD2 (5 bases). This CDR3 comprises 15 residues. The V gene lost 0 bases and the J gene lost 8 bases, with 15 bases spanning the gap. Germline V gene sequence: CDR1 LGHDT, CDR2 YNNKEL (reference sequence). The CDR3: CASSQDREGAGTQYF. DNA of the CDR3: TGTGCCAGCAGCCAAGATCGGGAAGGCGCAGGTACGCAGTATTTT.